The 13 T cell receptor beta chains presented below share a single source sample, sequenced in a study of control samples from healthy donors and cancer patients. The data were produced by immunoSEQ multiplex PCR, yet TCRdb's version contains in-frame clones alone and is incomplete. The sample consists of roughly 120,000 clones, 80% to 90% of them appearing once. The material sequenced was blood. These TCRs come from a man aged 45-65 years in good health.

The V gene is TRBV4-1, the J gene TRBJ1-2; no definite D call. Trimming pared 3 bases from V and 3 bases from J, leaving 5 bases between. Germline V gene data show CDR1 as MGHRA and CDR2 as YSYEKL. CDR3 size: 12 residues. The CDR3 bases are TGCGCCAGCAGCCAGCCGGACTATGGCTACACCTTC. It encodes CASSQPDYGYTF.

The chain is built from TRBV6-5 and TRBJ1-2, with 9 bases identical to TRBD1. The CDR3 sequence is 15 residues long. Germline values: CDR1 MNHEY, CDR2 SVGAGI. With 6 bases clipped from V and 4 bases from J, the junction kept 9 bases outside the gene matches. The CDR3 spells CASSGQGRPFYGYTF. The DNA for the CDR3 is TGTGCCAGCAGCGGACAGGGGCGCCCCTTCTATGGCTACACCTTC.

The chain uses TRBV10-3 and TRBJ1-6; TRBD1 is a possible D gene (6 bases). The CDR3 is 15 residues long. V dropped 6 bases and J dropped 3 bases, with 12 bases sitting between them. Germline assignment: CDR1 ENHRY and CDR2 SYGVKD. The CDR3 protein is CAIRQGSDYNSPLHF. Written as DNA, the CDR3 is TGTGCCATCAGACAGGGTTCGGACTATAATTCACCCCTCCACTTT.

The CDR3 loop reads CASSLVVRGNTEAFF. The CDR3 DNA is TGTGCCAGCAGCTTAGTCGTCAGGGGGAACACTGAAGCTTTCTTT. The rearrangement uses TRBV7-2 and TRBJ1-1; a possible D gene is TRBD1 (6 bases). V shed 1 base and J shed 1 base, with 10 bases lying between them. In germline, CDR1 is SGHTA, CDR2 FQGNSA. The CDR3 loop spans 15 amino acids.

The V gene is TRBV23-1, the J gene TRBJ2-2, with 8 bases identical to TRBD1. TRBV23-1 belongs to the ORF category, with a function that is uncertain. This CDR3 is built from 17 residues. V lost 4 bases and J lost 1; bases outside the gene matches: 8. Written as DNA, the CDR3 is TGCGCCAGCAGTCCAATTCCCGGGACAGGGAACACCGGGGAGCTGTTTTTT. It specifies CASSPIPGTGNTGELFF.

The chain joins TRBV19 to TRBJ1-5; D might be TRBD1 (5 bases). V was cut by 4 bases and J by 5 bases, with 15 bases left in between. The CDR3 sequence is 15 residues long. CDR1 and CDR2 from the germline V gene are LNHDA and SQIVND (reference sequence). CDR3 coding DNA: TGTGCCAGTAGTAGGTACGGGGGAACAGATCAGCCCCAGCATTTT. Translated, it gives CASSRYGGTDQPQHF.

This chain connects TRBV19 to TRBJ1-2, with a possible D match to TRBD1 (5 bases). Germline values: CDR1 LNHDA, CDR2 SQIVND (reference sequence). Trimming stripped 4 bases from V and 5 bases from J, with 17 bases between. This CDR3 comprises 15 residues. The CDR3 DNA reads TGTGCCAGTAGTAAACCCCTGACAGCAACTTATGGCTACACCTTC. Translating it yields CASSKPLTATYGYTF.

The rearrangement links TRBV18 to TRBJ2-3; D unresolved. Germline CDR1 reads KGHSH; CDR2 reads LQKENI. Trimming shortened V by 6 bases and J by 4 bases, and 17 bases separated the two germline ends. The CDR3 spans 15 residues. Here the CDR3 DNA reads TGTGCCAGCTCCTACCAAGTCTGGGTACCAGATACGCAGTATTTT. Amino acid sequence: CASSYQVWVPDTQYF. The full variable domain, completed using reference TRBV18 and TRBJ2-3, is NAGVMQNPRHLVRRRGQEARLRCSPMKGHSHVYWYRQLPEEGLKFMVYLQKENIIDESGMPKERFSAEFPKEGPSILRIQQVVRGDSAAYFCASSYQVWVPDTQYFGPGTRLTVL.

This clone was counted once. This rearrangement joins TRBV9 to TRBJ2-3; D is uncertain. Between the trimmed V and J ends, which lost 3 bases and 5 bases, there was a span of 1 base. The CDR3 has 10 amino acids. The germline CDR1 and CDR2 sequences are SGDLS and YYNGEE. CDR3 nucleotide sequence: TGTGCCAGCAGCGGAGATACGCAGTATTTT. Residues: CASSGDTQYF. Full variable domain (rest looked up from reference TRBV9 and TRBJ2-3): DSGVTQTPKHLITATGQRVTLRCSPRSGDLSVYWYQQSLDQGLQFLIQYYNGEERAKGNILERFSAQQFPDLHSELNLSSLELGDSALYFCASSGDTQYFGPGTRLTVL.

The J gene is TRBJ1-2, the V gene TRBV16, with TRBD1 identical over 8 bases. The CDR3 runs to 13 residues. Trimming cost V 4 bases and J 7 bases; bases outside gene matches: 5. Germline-derived CDR1 and CDR2 are KGHSY and FQNENV. The DNA of the CDR3 is TGTGCCAGCAGCCCCGGACAGGGAGTTGGCTACACCTTC. Its translation: CASSPGQGVGYTF.

This clone was observed a single time. The rearrangement joins TRBV10-3 to TRBJ1-1; TRBD1 aligns across 7 bases. V lost 9 bases and J lost 0; bases outside the gene matches: 13. Germline-derived CDR1 and CDR2 are ENHRY and SYGVKD. This CDR3 is 16 amino acids long. The CDR3 region has the DNA TGTGCCATTGAGTCTAGGAGGGGGCTGGTGAACACTGAAGCTTTCTTT. The encoded protein is CAIESRRGLVNTEAFF.

The chain combines TRBV7-2 with TRBJ2-3, with TRBD2 identical over 12 bases. The CDR3 runs 16 residues. The germline gives CDR1 SGHTA, CDR2 FQGNSA. The trim removed 5 bases at V and 6 bases at J, leaving 9 bases unmatched. This CDR3 reads CASSDRLAGVTDTQYF. CDR3 coding DNA: TGTGCCAGCAGCGACCGACTAGCGGGGGTGACCGATACGCAGTATTTT. The complete variable domain, with remaining parts taken from reference TRBV7-2 and TRBJ2-3, reads GAGVSQSPSNKVTEKGKDVELRCDPISGHTALYWYRQSLGQGLEFLIYFQGNSAPDKSGLPSDRFSAERTGGSVSTLTIQRTQQEDSAVYLCASSDRLAGVTDTQYFGPGTRLTVL.

The chain links TRBV11-2 to TRBJ1-1; D not certain. The V gene's germline CDR1 is SGHAT and CDR2 FQNNGV. This CDR3 has 14 residues. The V and J ends lost 8 bases and 2 bases respectively, with 15 bases between them. This CDR3 reads CASSIRISNTEAFF. DNA of the CDR3: TGTGCCAGCTCGATTAGAATTAGTAACACTGAAGCTTTCTTT.